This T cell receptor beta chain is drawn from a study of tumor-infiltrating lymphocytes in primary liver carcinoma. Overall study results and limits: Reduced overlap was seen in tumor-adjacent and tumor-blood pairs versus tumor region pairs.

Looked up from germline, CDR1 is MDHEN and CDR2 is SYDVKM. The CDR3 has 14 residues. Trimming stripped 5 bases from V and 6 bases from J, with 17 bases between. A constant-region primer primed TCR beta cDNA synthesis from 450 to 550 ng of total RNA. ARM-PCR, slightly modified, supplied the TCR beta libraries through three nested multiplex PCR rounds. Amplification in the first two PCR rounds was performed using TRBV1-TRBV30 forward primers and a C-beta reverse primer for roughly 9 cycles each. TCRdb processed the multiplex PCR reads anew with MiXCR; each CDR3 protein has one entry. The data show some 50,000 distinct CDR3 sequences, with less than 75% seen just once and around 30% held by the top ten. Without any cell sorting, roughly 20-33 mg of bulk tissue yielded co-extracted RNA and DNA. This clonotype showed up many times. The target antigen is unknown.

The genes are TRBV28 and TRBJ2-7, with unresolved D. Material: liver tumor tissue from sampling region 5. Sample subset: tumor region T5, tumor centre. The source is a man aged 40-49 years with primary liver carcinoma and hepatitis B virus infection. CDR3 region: CASSTIGIGSEQYF. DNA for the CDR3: TGTGCCAGCAGTACGATTGGGATCGGGTCCGAGCAGTACTTC.